The clone carrying this TCR beta chain has only a few counts. The sample comes from a study of cytomegalovirus exposure and HLA in healthy donors. The V gene lost 0 bases and the J gene lost 4 bases, with 6 bases spanning the gap. CDR3 length: 13 amino acids. Germline CDR1 and CDR2: SEHNR and FQNEAQ (reference sequence). The donors comprised healthy bone marrow donors. Primers for the PCR totalled 60 Vbeta and 13 Jbeta. Method: immunoSEQ multiplex PCR; TCRdb's copy keeps in-frame clones and lacks some. Of more than 95,000 clones in the sample, 75% to 85% were seen once. The source of this sequence is a man younger than 45 in good health and CMV-seropositive. Sequencing was done on a sample of PBMCs. This chain joins TRBV7-9 and TRBJ1-2; D gene ambiguous. The CDR3 loop reads CASSLASSYGYTF. CDR3 nucleotides: TGTGCCAGCAGCTTAGCTTCGTCCTATGGCTACACCTTC.